The clone carrying this T cell receptor beta chain was counted ten times or more. Antigen specificity is unknown. The sample originates from a study of neurological immune-mediated disorders. Broader study findings: Whereas HTLV-1-associated myelopathy showed the most TCR clonal expansion, multiple sclerosis showed the least, with levels below those of healthy controls.

The CDR3 sequence is 14 residues long. Losses at the gene ends were 0 bases for V and 6 bases for J; bases not matched to a gene: 3. The germline V gene has CDR1 MNHNY and CDR2 SVGAGI (reference sequence). 5'RACE employing 10-nucleotide random UMIs yielded the cDNA. MiXCR, applied by TCRdb to the 5' RACE reads, yields one record per CDR3 protein. The data contain approximately 47,000 distinct CDR3 sequences, over 9.5% of them singletons. The time point was: longitudinal time-point 3. This chain connects TRBV6-6 to TRBJ1-2; 8 positions match TRBD1. Sequenced: PBMCs. This sequence was found in a male donor with HTLV-1-associated myelopathy (HAM/TSP). CDR3 coding DNA: TGTGCCAGCAGTTACTCGCAGGGGGCAGATGGCTACACCTTC. This sequence encodes CASSYSQGADGYTF.